In its sample, the clone carrying this TCR beta chain was seen a few times. The data were taken from a study of tumour-infiltrating T cells in Burkitt lymphoma. Study-wide context: Survival, overall and progression-free, tracked with productive clonality.

Data came from immunoSEQ multiplex PCR; TCRdb stores just in-frame clones and leaves some out. The table lists some 1,500 clones, approximately 17% of them singletons, with around 9.3% in the top ten. The V gene end was trimmed by 3 bases and the J gene end by 4 bases; junction bases not matched to a gene: 8. The CDR3 spans 18 residues. Germline V gene data show CDR1 as SGHRS and CDR2 as YFSETQ. The chain joins TRBV5-1 to TRBJ2-1; 15 nucleotides agree with TRBD2. The specimen was tumor tissue. This receptor was obtained from a human donor with diffuse large B-cell lymphoma. CDR3 sequence: CASSSGTSGGKSYNEQFF. As DNA, the CDR3 is TGCGCCAGCAGCTCCGGGACTAGCGGGGGGAAGAGTTACAATGAGCAGTTCTTC. Supplemented by reference TRBV5-1 and TRBJ2-1, the full variable domain reads KAGVTQTPRYLIKTRGQQVTLSCSPISGHRSVSWYQQTPGQGLQFLFEYFSETQRNKGNFPGRFSGRQFSNSRSEMNVSTLELGDSALYLCASSSGTSGGKSYNEQFFGPGTRLTVL.